The clone carrying this T cell receptor (beta chain) was seen repeatedly, ten times or more. Antigen: not known. The record originates from a study of CD8 T cells in ankylosing spondylitis. Study findings and constraints: Blood from ankylosing spondylitis patients appeared to carry a characteristic roughly 8-variant TCR beta motif. Enrichment of disease-linked clones was reportedly significant in matched ankylosing spondylitis synovial fluid. Certain motif variants had earlier been reported in reactive arthritis synovial fluid and blood.

As the method for making TCR beta libraries, quantitative 5'-RACE with molecular barcodes was used. TCRdb used MiXCR to reprocess the 5' RACE reads, holding one entry per CDR3 protein. The sample records more than 150,000 distinct CDR3 sequences, roughly 18% being singletons. The CDR3 totals 17 residues. J gave up 7 bases and V 2 bases, and 12 bases lay outside the gene matches. Sequences were obtained from blood, either unsorted or a sorted T cell fraction (not recorded which). The chain combines TRBV12-3 or TRBV12-4 with TRBJ2-1, with 9 bases identical to TRBD2. The sequence was collected from a male donor aged 5 to 29 with ankylosing spondylitis or in good health (not recorded which). The CDR3 DNA follows: TGTGCCAGCAGTTTACCCCAGGCTAGCGGGAAGCCAAATGAGCAGTTCTTC. It translates to CASSLPQASGKPNEQFF.